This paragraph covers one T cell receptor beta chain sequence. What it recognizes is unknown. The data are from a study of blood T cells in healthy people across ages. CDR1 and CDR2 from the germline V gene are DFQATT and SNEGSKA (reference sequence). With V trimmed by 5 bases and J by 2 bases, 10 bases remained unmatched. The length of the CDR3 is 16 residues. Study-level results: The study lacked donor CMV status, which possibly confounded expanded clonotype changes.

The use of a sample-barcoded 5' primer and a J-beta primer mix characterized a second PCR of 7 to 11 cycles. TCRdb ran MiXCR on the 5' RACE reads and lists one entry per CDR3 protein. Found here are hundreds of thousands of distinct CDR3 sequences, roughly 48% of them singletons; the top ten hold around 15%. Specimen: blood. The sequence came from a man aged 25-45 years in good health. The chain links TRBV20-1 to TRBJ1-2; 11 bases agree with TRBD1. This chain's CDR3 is CSAPLLGTGGNYGYTF. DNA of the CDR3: TGCAGTGCTCCGCTCTTAGGGACAGGGGGAAACTATGGCTACACCTTC.